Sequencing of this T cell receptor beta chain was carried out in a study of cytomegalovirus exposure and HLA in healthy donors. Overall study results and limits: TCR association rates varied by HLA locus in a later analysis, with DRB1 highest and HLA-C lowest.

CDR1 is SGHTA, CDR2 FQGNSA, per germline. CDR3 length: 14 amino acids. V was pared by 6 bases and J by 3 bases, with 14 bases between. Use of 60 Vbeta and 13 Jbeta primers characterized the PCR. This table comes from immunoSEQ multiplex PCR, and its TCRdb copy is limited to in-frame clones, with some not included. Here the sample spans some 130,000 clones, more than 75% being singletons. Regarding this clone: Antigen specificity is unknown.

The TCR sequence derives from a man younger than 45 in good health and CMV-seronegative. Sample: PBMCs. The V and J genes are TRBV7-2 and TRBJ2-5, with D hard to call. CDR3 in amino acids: CASSPISRKETQYF. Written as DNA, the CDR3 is TGTGCCAGCAGTCCTATCTCGCGGAAAGAGACCCAGTACTTC.